Listed below are T cell receptor beta chains from one sample, sequenced in a study of CD8 T cells in Susac syndrome. TCRdb fed the immunoSEQ multiplex PCR reads into MiXCR, producing one record per CDR3 protein. Of over 150,000 distinct CDR3 sequences in the sample, around 93% were seen once. Source material: CD4+ T cells from PBMCs. The origin of the receptors is a human donor with multiple sclerosis. CDR3s include the opening cysteine and the closing phenylalanine or tryptophan. Fields, in order: CDR3 protein, CDR3 DNA, J gene, D gene, clone size, V gene. A D gene is named only where the DNA matches it firmly. Rows may omit the clone size; those that give it use once, few, many or a size class.

CDR3: CASTFRARSEAFF
DNA: TGTGCCAGCACATTTAGGGCTCGGAGTGAAGCTTTCTTT
J: TRBJ1-1
D: .
size: once
V: TRBV12-3/TRBV12-4

CDR3: CAANGGESYEQYF
DNA: TGTGCCGCGAATGGTGGGGAATCCTACGAGCAGTACTTC
J: TRBJ2-7
D: .
size: .
V: TRBV10-3

CDR3: CASSITGRGNTEAFF
DNA: TGTGCCAGTAGTATCACGGGACGGGGGAACACTGAAGCTTTCTTT
J: TRBJ1-1
D: .
size: .
V: TRBV19

CDR3: CSVLRQRNTEAFF
DNA: TGCAGCGTTCTCCGACAGAGGAACACTGAAGCTTTCTTT
J: TRBJ1-1
D: .
size: .
V: TRBV29-1

CDR3: CSAGGAGGEKLFF
DNA: TGCAGTGCGGGGGGGGCCGGGGGTGAAAAACTGTTTTTT
J: TRBJ1-4
D: .
size: .
V: TRBV20-1

CDR3: CASSQSQGYSLQYF
DNA: TGTGCCAGCAGCCAGTCTCAGGGGTACTCTTTGCAGTACTTC
J: TRBJ2-7
D: .
size: .
V: TRBV14

CDR3: CASSLWGGNTIYF
DNA: TGTGCCAGCAGCCTTTGGGGTGGAAACACCATATATTTT
J: TRBJ1-3
D: .
size: .
V: TRBV7-2

CDR3: CASSQATWAPRGAFF
DNA: TGCGCCAGCAGCCAGGCCACATGGGCCCCCCGCGGAGCTTTCTTT
J: TRBJ1-1
D: .
size: once
V: TRBV4-3

CDR3: CASSPPGIPYEQYF
DNA: TGTGCCAGCTCACCACCAGGGATTCCATACGAGCAGTACTTC
J: TRBJ2-7
D: .
size: .
V: TRBV18

CDR3: CAWTQGGYNSPLHF
DNA: TGTGCCTGGACTCAGGGGGGCTATAATTCACCCCTCCACTTT
J: TRBJ1-6
D: TRBD1
size: .
V: TRBV30

CDR3: CASSAGELSGANVLTF
DNA: TGTGCCAGCAGCGCAGGGGAACTTTCTGGGGCCAACGTCCTGACTTTC
J: TRBJ2-6
D: .
size: .
V: TRBV28

CDR3: CASSLSGGITYEQYF
DNA: TGTGCCAGCAGCTTATCAGGGGGTATCACCTACGAGCAGTACTTC
J: TRBJ2-7
D: TRBD1
size: .
V: TRBV7-9

CDR3: CASSPDQINQPQHF
DNA: TGTGCCAGCAGCCCCGACCAAATCAATCAGCCCCAGCATTTT
J: TRBJ1-5
D: .
size: .
V: TRBV6-5

CDR3: CASSLSPGQGIYGYTF
DNA: TGTGCCAGCAGCTTATCCCCGGGACAGGGGATCTATGGCTACACCTTC
J: TRBJ1-2
D: TRBD1
size: once
V: TRBV5-4

CDR3: CASSPWDRGALNTEAFF
DNA: TGTGCCAGCTCACCTTGGGACAGGGGGGCGTTGAACACTGAAGCTTTCTTT
J: TRBJ1-1
D: TRBD1
size: .
V: TRBV18

CDR3: CASSLGLAGDTDTQYF
DNA: TGTGCCAGCAGTCTGGGACTAGCGGGAGACACAGATACGCAGTATTTT
J: TRBJ2-3
D: TRBD2
size: .
V: TRBV12-3/TRBV12-4

CDR3: CASSLAAGNTGELFF
DNA: TGCGCCAGCAGCTTGGCGGCAGGCAACACCGGGGAGCTGTTTTTT
J: TRBJ2-2
D: .
size: .
V: TRBV5-1

CDR3: CASSFVGNYGYTF
DNA: TGTGCCAGCAGTTTTGTAGGGAACTATGGCTACACCTTC
J: TRBJ1-2
D: .
size: few
V: TRBV27

CDR3: CASSSSGGIEETQYF
DNA: TGTGCCAGCAGTAGTAGCGGGGGGATTGAAGAGACCCAGTACTTC
J: TRBJ2-5
D: TRBD2
size: .
V: TRBV12-3/TRBV12-4

CDR3: CASSPDPVQETQYF
DNA: TGTGCCAGTAGCCCGGATCCGGTCCAAGAGACCCAGTACTTC
J: TRBJ2-5
D: .
size: few
V: TRBV19

CDR3: CASTGRRQETQYF
DNA: TGTGCCAGCACCGGACGGCGGCAAGAGACCCAGTACTTC
J: TRBJ2-5
D: .
size: .
V: TRBV2

CDR3: CASSSVGSPQHF
DNA: TGTGCCAGCAGTTCAGTGGGTTCGCCCCAGCATTTT
J: TRBJ1-5
D: .
size: .
V: TRBV6-5

CDR3: CSYASGGGTQYF
DNA: TGCAGTTATGCTAGCGGGGGAGGGACCCAGTACTTC
J: TRBJ2-5
D: TRBD2
size: .
V: TRBV20-1

CDR3: CASSQLQRETQYF
DNA: TGTGCCAGCAGCCAACTGCAGCGGGAGACCCAGTACTTC
J: TRBJ2-5
D: .
size: .
V: TRBV3-1

CDR3: CSVEVGGTPRGKLFF
DNA: TGCAGCGTTGAAGTGGGTGGCACCCCACGCGGAAAACTGTTTTTT
J: TRBJ1-4
D: .
size: .
V: TRBV29-1

CDR3: CASSSGGGLSYEQYF
DNA: TGTGCCAGCAGCTCTGGGGGGGGCCTCTCCTACGAGCAGTACTTC
J: TRBJ2-7
D: .
size: .
V: TRBV7-2

CDR3: CAWSRQGFGDTQYF
DNA: TGTGCCTGGTCCCGACAGGGGTTTGGAGATACGCAGTATTTT
J: TRBJ2-3
D: TRBD1
size: .
V: TRBV30

CDR3: CASSKSGTEYNSPLHF
DNA: TGTGCCAGCAGTAAGTCGGGGACCGAGTATAATTCACCCCTCCACTTT
J: TRBJ1-6
D: .
size: .
V: TRBV12-3/TRBV12-4